A selection of T cell receptor beta chains follows, all from one sample in a study of T cell repertoires in cytomegalovirus infection. The antigens for these receptors are not known. TCRdb recomputed calls from the reads with MiXCR, one row per CDR3 protein. The sample includes approximately 730,000 distinct CDR3 sequences, 33% seen only once; the top ten take roughly 18%. The sample was cultured PBMCs, taken from culture after CMV antigen stimulation. These receptors all stem from a human donor in good health (CMV status not recorded). Some clones in this sample may be carry-over from other donors' samples. The CDR3 runs from the conserved cysteine through the conserved F or W. A D gene is named only where the DNA matches it firmly. The listing skips clone size in some rows; elsewhere it reads once, few, many or a size class.

D gene	V gene	clone size	J gene	CDR3 protein	CDR3 DNA
.	TRBV6-1	.	TRBJ2-7	CASILQEGPYEQYF	TGTGCCAGCATTCTGCAAGAGGGTCCATACGAGCAGTACTTC
.	TRBV6-6	many	TRBJ1-5	CASSFRSWGDNQPQHF	TGTGCCAGCAGTTTTCGCTCATGGGGGGACAATCAGCCCCAGCATTTT
.	TRBV4-2	few	TRBJ1-5	CASSQEPLYDDQPQHF	TGTGCCAGCAGCCAAGAGCCCCTGTATGACGATCAGCCCCAGCATTTT
TRBD1	TRBV19	few	TRBJ1-2	CASTPGQGLLWGYTF	TGTGCCAGTACTCCGGGACAGGGGCTCCTATGGGGCTACACCTTC
TRBD1	TRBV7-2	few	TRBJ2-7	CASSLGFGQGPYEQYF	TGTGCCAGCAGCTTAGGGTTTGGACAGGGGCCCTACGAGCAGTACTTC
.	TRBV19	.	TRBJ1-6	CASSIGSSYNSPLHF	TGTGCCAGTAGTATTGGAAGCTCCTATAATTCACCCCTCCACTTT
TRBD1	TRBV20-1	.	TRBJ1-1	CSAPTGGRTEAFF	TGCAGTGCCCCGACAGGGGGCAGGACTGAAGCTTTCTTT
TRBD1	TRBV7-9	few	TRBJ1-4	CASSPALGTGDDATNEKLFF	TGTGCCAGCAGCCCAGCCCTTGGGACAGGCGACGACGCAACTAATGAAAAACTGTTTTTT
.	TRBV29-1	.	TRBJ2-3	CSVAGESYIGTDTQYF	TGCAGCGTTGCTGGGGAGAGTTATATTGGCACAGATACGCAGTATTTT
.	TRBV27	.	TRBJ2-7	CASSSRGDPRYEQYF	TGTGCCAGCAGTTCTCGAGGGGACCCCCGGTACGAGCAGTACTTC
TRBD1	TRBV7-6	.	TRBJ1-1	CASWTGQRGTEAFF	TGTGCCTCGTGGACAGGGCAGCGTGGCACTGAAGCTTTCTTT
.	TRBV27	few	TRBJ1-5	CASSPRLGNQPQHF	TGTGCCAGCAGTCCACGACTGGGCAATCAGCCCCAGCATTTT
.	TRBV20-1	.	TRBJ1-1	CSAIGPLGTEAFF	TGCAGTGCAATTGGGCCCCTGGGCACTGAAGCTTTCTTT
.	TRBV7-2	few	TRBJ2-1	CASSDSLGNLVFF	TGTGCCAGCAGCGACTCACTCGGGAACCTGGTGTTCTTC